The clone carrying this T cell receptor beta chain was seen a single time. Trimming stripped 1 base from V and 0 bases from J, with 13 bases between. CDR1 and CDR2 (germline): SGHRS, YFSETQ. The CDR3 spans 17 residues. The sample belongs to a study of T cell changes during pregnancy in multiple sclerosis. Clones were sequenced by immunoSEQ multiplex PCR, and TCRdb holds only the in-frame ones, with some missing. This table holds tens of thousands of clones, approximately 90% found once. This specimen consisted of CD4+ T cells from peripheral blood mononuclear cells, obtained in the first trimester of pregnancy. This chain uses TRBV5-1 with TRBJ1-4; D remains unclear. This sequence was found in a female donor with multiple sclerosis, enrolled in a pregnancy study. The CDR3 loop is CASSLLAQAATNEKLFF. The CDR3 DNA is TGCGCCAGCAGCTTGTTGGCTCAGGCTGCAACTAATGAAAAACTGTTTTTT.